Below are 12 T cell receptor beta chains sequenced from a single sample in a study of cytomegalovirus exposure and HLA in healthy donors. Primers for the PCR totalled 60 Vbeta and 13 Jbeta. Clones were sequenced by immunoSEQ multiplex PCR, and TCRdb holds only the in-frame ones, with some missing. Seen here are 180,000 or so clones, around 80% observed once, and the top ten hold less than 1.5%. Sequencing input: PBMCs. These receptors were taken from a girl under 18 in good health and CMV-seropositive.

This chain joins TRBV19 and TRBJ2-7; TRBD2 is a possible D gene (6 bases). Trimming stripped 5 bases from V and 0 bases from J, with 14 bases between. CDR3 length: 15 amino acids. CDR1 is LNHDA, CDR2 SQIVND, per germline (reference sequence). CDR3 coding DNA: TGTGCCAGTAGTCGGCGGCGGGGTGGCTCCTACGAGCAGTACTTC. Translating gives CASSRRRGGSYEQYF.

The J gene is TRBJ2-5, the V gene TRBV5-1; a possible D gene is TRBD1 (5 bases). The CDR3 sequence is 14 residues long. V was shortened by 1 base and J by 4 bases, with 11 bases between the two germline ends. Per germline, CDR1 SGHRS and CDR2 YFSETQ. The CDR3 DNA follows: TGCGCCAGCAGCTTGCAGGGAAAGTCAGAGACCCAGTACTTC. Amino acids: CASSLQGKSETQYF.

To note about this clone: Mismatch with germline at one junction end may stem from a read error. The chain recombines TRBV5-1 with TRBJ1-2; no firm D call. This CDR3 contains 13 residues. Germline-derived CDR1 and CDR2 are SGHRS and YFSETQ. The CDR3 DNA sequence: TGCGCCGGCAGCTTGGGCCCGGGGAGCGACTACACCTTC. Its protein product is CAGSLGPGSDYTF.

The chain uses TRBV7-9 and TRBJ1-1; TRBD1 aligns across 7 bases. The CDR3 runs 14 residues. CDR1 and CDR2 (germline): SEHNR, FQNEAQ (reference sequence). The ends lost 3 bases at V and 7 bases at J; junction bases unmatched: 8. The CDR3 bases are TGTGCCAGCAGCTTTACAGGGGCAGGAGGTGAAGCTTTCTTT. Its protein is CASSFTGAGGEAFF.

The gene calls are TRBV5-4 and TRBJ1-1; perhaps TRBD1 as D (5 bases). Trimming shortened V by 4 bases and J by 1 base, and 8 bases separated the two germline ends. The CDR3 runs 13 residues. Germline CDR1 is SGHNT and CDR2 is YYREEE (reference sequence). CDR3 residues: CASSGGWNTEAFF. The DNA for the CDR3 is TGTGCCAGCAGCGGGGGGTGGAACACTGAAGCTTTCTTT.

The genes are TRBV12-5 and TRBJ2-2; TRBD1 matches 8 bases. The CDR3 sequence is 13 residues long. CDR1 is LGHNT, CDR2 FRNRAP, per germline. J lost 8 bases, V lost 5 bases, and 4 bases had no gene match. Here the CDR3 DNA reads TGTGCTAGTGGTGTGGACAGGGTGGGGGAGCTGTTTTTT. Translating gives CASGVDRVGELFF.

This clone showed up just once. The chain carries TRBV4-3 and TRBJ2-3; 11 positions agree with TRBD2. J was trimmed by 0 bases and V by 3 bases; bases with no gene match: 11. Germline loops: CDR1 LGHNA, CDR2 YSLEER. The CDR3 length is 19 residues. CDR3 amino acids: CASSQYLKGLAVSTDTQYF. CDR3 coding DNA: TGCGCCAGCAGCCAGTACCTCAAGGGACTAGCGGTTAGCACAGATACGCAGTATTTT.

The J gene is TRBJ1-1, the V gene TRBV18; D perhaps matches TRBD1 (5 bases). V lost 4 bases to trimming and J lost 2 bases, with 14 bases between them. This CDR3 has 15 amino acids. Germline CDR1 and CDR2: KGHSH and LQKENI. In DNA, the CDR3 is TGTGCCAGCTCACGCCTCGGGGGGACTAACACTGAAGCTTTCTTT. It is translated as CASSRLGGTNTEAFF.

This sequence joins TRBV21-1 and TRBJ1-3. TRBV21-1 is a listed pseudogene. This CDR3 spans 10 amino acids. The CDR3 DNA reads TGTGCCAGCCCAGGAGGGCAGGAGCCCTTT. Protein: CASPGGQEPF.

This clone occurred once. The chain joins TRBV5-1 to TRBJ2-5; D is perhaps TRBD2 (6 bases). Trimming removed 7 bases from V and 4 bases from J, with 17 bases in between. The V gene's germline CDR1 is SGHRS and CDR2 YFSETQ. The CDR3 length is 14 residues. The CDR3 loop is CASARNVGGETQYF. CDR3 in DNA: TGCGCCAGCGCGAGAAACGTGGGGGGAGAGACCCAGTACTTC.

A note on this clone: Other DNA sequences in the sample encode the same CDR3. The rearrangement joins TRBV10-3 to TRBJ2-7; D possibly corresponds to TRBD1 (6 bases). V was shortened by 3 bases and J by 4 bases, with 10 bases between the two germline ends. This CDR3 contains 13 residues. Per the germline V gene, CDR1 is ENHRY and CDR2 is SYGVKD. CDR3 protein: CAISDQGSYEQYF. DNA for the CDR3: TGTGCCATCAGTGACCAGGGGAGTTACGAGCAGTACTTC.

This clone was counted a single time. The chain carries TRBV7-9 and TRBJ2-7, with TRBD1 matching over 7 bases. V dropped 5 bases and J dropped 7; count of bases not matched to a gene: 17. Germline V CDR1 and CDR2: SEHNR, FQNEAQ (reference sequence). This CDR3 comprises 16 residues. CDR3 nucleotides: TGTGCCAGCAGCCCCCACGCCGAGACAGGGAGAAGAGAGCAGTACTTC. Protein sequence: CASSPHAETGRREQYF.